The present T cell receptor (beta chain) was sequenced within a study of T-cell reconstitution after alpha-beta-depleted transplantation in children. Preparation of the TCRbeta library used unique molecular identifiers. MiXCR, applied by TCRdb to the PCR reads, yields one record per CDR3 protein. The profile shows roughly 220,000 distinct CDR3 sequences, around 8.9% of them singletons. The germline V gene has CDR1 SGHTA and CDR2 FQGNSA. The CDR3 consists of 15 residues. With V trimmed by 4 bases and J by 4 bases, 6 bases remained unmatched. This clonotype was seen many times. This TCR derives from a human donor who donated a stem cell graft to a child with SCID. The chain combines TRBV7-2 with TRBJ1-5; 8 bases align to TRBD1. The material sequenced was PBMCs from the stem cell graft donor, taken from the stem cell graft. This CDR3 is CASSSGTGRNQPQHF. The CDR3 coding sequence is TGTGCCAGCAGCTCCGGGACAGGACGTAATCAGCCCCAGCATTTT.